A single sample gave rise to the 5 T cell receptor beta chains below, sequenced in a study of cytomegalovirus exposure and HLA in healthy donors (dated by TCRdb to 2016 to 2017). Libraries were prepared through the immunoSEQ multiplex PCR assay. The multiplex PCR relied on a mix of 60 forward primers for TCR Vbeta segments and 13 reverse primers for TCR Jbeta segments. TCRdb's version of the immuneACCESS table is confined to in-frame rearrangements and falls short of the full clone set. An unresolved V gene accounts for under half of the shortfall where checked; the remainder is of unknown origin. The sample records 150,000 to 200,000 clones, 75% to 85% of which are singletons. About 2.3% of the sample is in the top ten clones. Material for sequencing was PBMCs. The receptors come from a woman aged 25-40 years in good health and CMV-seronegative.

This chain uses TRBV7-9 with TRBJ2-5; D is unclear. There are 14 residues in the CDR3. V dropped 2 bases and J dropped 0 bases, with 7 bases sitting between them. Germline CDR1 reads SEHNR; CDR2 reads FQNEAQ (reference sequence). The CDR3 reads CASSLNEYQETQYF. The DNA for the CDR3 is TGTGCCAGCAGCTTAAATGAGTACCAAGAGACCCAGTACTTC. Supplemented by reference TRBV7-9 and TRBJ2-5, the full variable domain reads DTGVSQNPRHKITKRGQNVTFRCDPISEHNRLYWYRQTLGQGPEFLTYFQNEAQLEKSRLLSDRFSAERPKGSFSTLEIQRTEQGDSAMYLCASSLNEYQETQYFGPGTRLLVL.

Turning to this clone: A read error may account for a junction end that differs from germline. V gene TRBV2 combines with J gene TRBJ2-4, with 11 nucleotides matching TRBD2. This CDR3 has 15 amino acids. Germline V lookup: CDR1 SNHLY, CDR2 FYNNEI. In DNA, the CDR3 is TGTGCCAGCAGTGAAAGACTAGCGGGGAAAAACAGTCAGTACTTC. This sequence encodes CASSERLAGKNSQYF. Using reference TRBV2 and TRBJ2-4 for the parts outside the CDR3, the full variable domain is EPEVTQTPSHQVTQMGQEVILRCVPISNHLYFYWYRQILGQKVEFLVSFYNNEISEKSEIFDDQFSVERPDGSNFTLKIRSTKLEDSAMYFCASSERLAGKNSQYFGAGTRLSVL.

This clone came up a few times. V and J are TRBV15 and TRBJ2-3; D gene unclear. The germline V gene has CDR1 LNHNV and CDR2 YYDKDF (reference sequence). V lost 0 bases, J lost 6 bases, and 7 bases lay in between. This CDR3 has 13 amino acids. Here the CDR3 reads CATSRDRYDTQYF. The CDR3 DNA reads TGTGCCACCAGCAGAGATCGGTATGATACGCAGTATTTT.

The rearrangement joins TRBV5-6 to TRBJ2-2; TRBD1 is a possible D gene (6 bases). The V and J ends lost 4 bases and 3 bases respectively, with 16 bases between them. Germline assignment: CDR1 SGHDT and CDR2 YYEEEE. The CDR3 loop spans 16 amino acids. The CDR3 loop is CASSILTGHHTGELFF. DNA of the CDR3: TGTGCCAGCAGCATACTTACAGGGCATCACACCGGGGAGCTGTTTTTT.

The V and J genes are TRBV7-3 and TRBJ2-7, with a possible D match to TRBD2 (6 bases). Germline CDR1 and CDR2: SGHTA and FQGTGA. CDR3 length: 16 residues. Trimming took 5 bases from V and 2 from J, leaving 19 bases between them. The CDR3 region has the DNA TGTGCCAGCAGCCCCGGCTCCGGGACTCCTACCTACGAGCAGTACTTC. The encoded protein is CASSPGSGTPTYEQYF.